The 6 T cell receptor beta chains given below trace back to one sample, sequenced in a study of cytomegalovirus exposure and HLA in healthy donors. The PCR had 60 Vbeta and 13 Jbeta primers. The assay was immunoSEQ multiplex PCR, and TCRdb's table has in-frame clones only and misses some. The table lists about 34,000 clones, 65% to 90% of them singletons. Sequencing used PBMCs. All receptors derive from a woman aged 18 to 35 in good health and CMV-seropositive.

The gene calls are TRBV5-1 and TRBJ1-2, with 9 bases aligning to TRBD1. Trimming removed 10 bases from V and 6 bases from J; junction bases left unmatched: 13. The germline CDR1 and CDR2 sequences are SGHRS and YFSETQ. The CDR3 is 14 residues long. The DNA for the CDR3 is TGCGCCGGTCGTCCCGGGACAGGGCCCCATGGCTACACCTTC. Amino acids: CAGRPGTGPHGYTF.

DNA for the CDR3: TGTGCCAGTAGCACAAAATACGGACTAGCGGAGTCCTCCTACGAGCAGTACTTC. Its protein product is CASSTKYGLAESSYEQYF. This chain uses TRBV19 with TRBJ2-7; TRBD2 matches 10 bases. The CDR3 extends over 18 amino acids. Germline CDR1 reads LNHDA; CDR2 reads SQIVND (reference sequence). The V gene end was trimmed by 6 bases and the J gene end by 0 bases; junction bases not matched to a gene: 14.

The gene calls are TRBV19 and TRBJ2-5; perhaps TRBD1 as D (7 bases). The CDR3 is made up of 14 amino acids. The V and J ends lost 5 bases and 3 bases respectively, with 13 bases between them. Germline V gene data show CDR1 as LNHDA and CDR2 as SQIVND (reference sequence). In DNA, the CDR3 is TGTGCCAGTAGTCCGACAGGGAGGAAAGAGACCCAGTACTTC. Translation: CASSPTGRKETQYF.

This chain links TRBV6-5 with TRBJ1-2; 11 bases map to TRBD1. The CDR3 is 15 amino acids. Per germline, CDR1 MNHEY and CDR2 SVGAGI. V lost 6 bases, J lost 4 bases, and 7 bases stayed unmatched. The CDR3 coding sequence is TGTGCCAGCAGGATAGGGACAGGGGGGACCTATGGCTACACCTTC. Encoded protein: CASRIGTGGTYGYTF.

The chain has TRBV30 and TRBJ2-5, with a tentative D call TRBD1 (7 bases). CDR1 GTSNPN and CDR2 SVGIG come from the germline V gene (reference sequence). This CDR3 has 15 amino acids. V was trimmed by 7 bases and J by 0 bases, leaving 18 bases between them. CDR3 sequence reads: CAYHSGRGYQETQYF. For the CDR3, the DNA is TGTGCCTACCATAGCGGCAGGGGGTACCAAGAGACCCAGTACTTC.

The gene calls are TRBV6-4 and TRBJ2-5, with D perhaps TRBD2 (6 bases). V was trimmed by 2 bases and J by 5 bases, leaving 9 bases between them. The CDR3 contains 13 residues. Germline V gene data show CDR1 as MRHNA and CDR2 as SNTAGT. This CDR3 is CASSDSAGETQYF. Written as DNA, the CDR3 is TGTGCCAGCAGTGACAGTGCGGGGGAGACCCAGTACTTC.